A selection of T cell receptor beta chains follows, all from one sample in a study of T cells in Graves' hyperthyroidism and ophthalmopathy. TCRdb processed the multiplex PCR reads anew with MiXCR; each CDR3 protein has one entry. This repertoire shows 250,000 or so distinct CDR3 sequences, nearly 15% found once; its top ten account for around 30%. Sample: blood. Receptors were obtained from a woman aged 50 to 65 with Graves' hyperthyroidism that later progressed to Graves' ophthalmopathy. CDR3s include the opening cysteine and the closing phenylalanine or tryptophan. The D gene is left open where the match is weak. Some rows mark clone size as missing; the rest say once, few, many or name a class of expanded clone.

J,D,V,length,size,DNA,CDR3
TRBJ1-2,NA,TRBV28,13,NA,TGTGCCAGCAGTTACTCCGACAGCTATGGCTACACCTTC,CASSYSDSYGYTF
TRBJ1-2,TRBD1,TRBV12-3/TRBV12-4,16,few,TGTGCCAGCAGTTTATCCTCGGGACAGGGCGACTATGGCTACACCTTC,CASSLSSGQGDYGYTF
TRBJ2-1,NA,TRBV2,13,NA,TGTGCCAGCAGGCCTACCGCGAGGACTGAGCAGTTCTTC,CASRPTARTEQFF
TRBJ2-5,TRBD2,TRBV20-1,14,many,TGCAGTGCTAAGGTCGGCGGGAGGGGGGAGACCCAGTACTTC,CSAKVGGRGETQYF
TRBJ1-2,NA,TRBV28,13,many,TGTGCCAGCAGTTTTCCGGGGAACTATGGCTACACCTTC,CASSFPGNYGYTF
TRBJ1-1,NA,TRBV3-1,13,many,TGTGCCAGCAGCCAAAAATATAGAACTGAAGCTTTCTTT,CASSQKYRTEAFF
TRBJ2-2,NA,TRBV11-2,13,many,TGTGCCAGCAGCCCCTACAGGGACGGGGAGCTGTTTTTT,CASSPYRDGELFF
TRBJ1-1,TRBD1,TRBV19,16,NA,TGTGCCAGTAGTCCCTGGGACAGCCGGCCGGGCACTGAAGCTTTCTTT,CASSPWDSRPGTEAFF
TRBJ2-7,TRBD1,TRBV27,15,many,TGTGCCAGCAGTTTAGTGGACAGGGGAGTCTACGAGCAGTACTTC,CASSLVDRGVYEQYF
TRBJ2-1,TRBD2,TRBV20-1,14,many,TGCAGTGCTTTAGCGGGGGGCTCCTACAATGAGCAGTTCTTC,CSALAGGSYNEQFF
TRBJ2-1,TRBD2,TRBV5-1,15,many,TGCGCCAGCAGAGCGGCGGGAGGGGGCTACAATGAGCAGTTCTTC,CASRAAGGGYNEQFF
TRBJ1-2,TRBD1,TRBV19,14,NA,TGTGCCAGTAGTATTGGGACAGGGAACTATGGCTACACCTTC,CASSIGTGNYGYTF
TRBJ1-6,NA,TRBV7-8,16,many,TGTGCCAGCAGCCCAAGGGCACAAATCCAAAATTCACCCCTCCACTTT,CASSPRAQIQNSPLHF
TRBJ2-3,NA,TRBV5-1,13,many,TGCGCCAGCAGCCTGCAGACCCGAGATACGCAGTATTTT,CASSLQTRDTQYF
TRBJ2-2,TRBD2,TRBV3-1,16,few,TGTGCCAGCAGCCAAAACGTAGCGGGGAACACCGGGGAGCTGTTTTTT,CASSQNVAGNTGELFF
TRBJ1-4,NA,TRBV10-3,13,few,TGTGCCATCAGGGATAGGACTGGGGAAAAACTGTTTTTT,CAIRDRTGEKLFF
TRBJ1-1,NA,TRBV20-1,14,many,TGCAGTGCTAGAGATGAAGGTATGAACACTGAAGCTTTCTTT,CSARDEGMNTEAFF
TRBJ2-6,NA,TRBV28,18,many,TGTGCCAGCAAATCTCCAGGGGGGGGATACTCTGGGGCCAACGTCCTGACTTTC,CASKSPGGGYSGANVLTF
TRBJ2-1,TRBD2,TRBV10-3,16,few,TGTGCCATCAGTGGCTCACTAGCGGGAGCTTTCGATGAGCAGTTCTTC,CAISGSLAGAFDEQFF
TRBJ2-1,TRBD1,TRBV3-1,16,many,TGTGCCAGCAGCCAAGCCCCGGGACAGGGGCACAATGAGCAGTTCTTC,CASSQAPGQGHNEQFF
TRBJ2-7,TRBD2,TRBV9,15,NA,TGTGCCAGCAGAGAATCTCTAGCGGGGGCCTACGAGCAGTACTTC,CASRESLAGAYEQYF
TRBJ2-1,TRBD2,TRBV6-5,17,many,TGTGCCAGCAGTTACAACACACCGGGACTAGCAACCCATGAGCAGTTCTTC,CASSYNTPGLATHEQFF
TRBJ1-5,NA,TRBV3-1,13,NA,TGTGCCAGCGGACAAGATCCTGATCAGCCCCAGCATTTT,CASGQDPDQPQHF
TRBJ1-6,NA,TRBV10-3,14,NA,TGTGCCATCAGTGATGTGGGGGTTGCTTCACCCCTCCACTTT,CAISDVGVASPLHF
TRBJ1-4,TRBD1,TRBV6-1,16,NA,TGTGCCAGCAGTTTCGGACAGGGAGCAACTAATGAAAAACTGTTTTTT,CASSFGQGATNEKLFF